Following are 3 T cell receptor beta chains from one sample sequenced in a study of blood T cell repertoires in COVID-19. Data came from immunoSEQ multiplex PCR; TCRdb stores just in-frame clones and leaves some out. The profile shows some 40,000 clones, roughly 75% of them singletons. Sample: peripheral blood. The receptors come from a man aged 80 or over with active or convalescent COVID-19.

This rearrangement joins TRBV24-1 to TRBJ2-1, with D perhaps matching TRBD2 (6 bases). Trimming removed 1 base from V and 7 bases from J, with 10 bases in between. The CDR3 is 14 residues long. Germline CDR1 KGHDR, CDR2 SFDVKD. CDR3 residues: CATSDFLGSNEQFF. CDR3 nucleotide sequence: TGTGCCACCAGTGATTTCCTCGGGAGTAATGAGCAGTTCTTC.

The chain couples TRBV27 to TRBJ2-7; TRBD2 aligns across 8 bases. V lost 3 bases, J lost 7 bases, and 8 bases stayed unmatched. This CDR3 has 14 residues. The germline V gene has CDR1 MNHEY and CDR2 SMNVEV (reference sequence). CDR3 sequence (DNA): TGTGCCAGCAGTTTGGCGGGGGGCCCGCTGGAGCAGTACTTC. This encodes CASSLAGGPLEQYF.

The chain is built from TRBV6-2 or TRBV6-3 and TRBJ2-7; TRBD2 agrees at 11 bases. The CDR3 runs 15 residues. Germline V CDR1 and CDR2: MNHEY, SVGEGT. The junction had 5 bases not matched to a gene; V was cut back by 4 bases and J by 3 bases. CDR3 residues: CASSSLAGGRYEQYF. CDR3 DNA: TGTGCCAGCAGTTCCCTAGCGGGGGGCCGCTACGAGCAGTACTTC.